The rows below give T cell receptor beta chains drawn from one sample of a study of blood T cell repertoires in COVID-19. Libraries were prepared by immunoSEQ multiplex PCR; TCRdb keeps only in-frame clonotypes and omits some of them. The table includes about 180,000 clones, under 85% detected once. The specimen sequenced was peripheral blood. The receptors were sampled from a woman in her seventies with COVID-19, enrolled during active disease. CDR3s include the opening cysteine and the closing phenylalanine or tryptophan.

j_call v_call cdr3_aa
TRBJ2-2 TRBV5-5 CASSLLAGDNTGELFF
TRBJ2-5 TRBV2 CASDGSGETQYF
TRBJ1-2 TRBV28 CASSFQGVRRYTF
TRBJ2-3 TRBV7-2 CASSLGLAGQDTQYF
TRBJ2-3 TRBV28 CASSLGGAAASTDTQYF
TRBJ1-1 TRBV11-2 CASSLTDKGTEAFF
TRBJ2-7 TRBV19 CASSPRGLLPYEQYF
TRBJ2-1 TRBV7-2 CASSSLGTSGFNEQFF
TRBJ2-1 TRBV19 CASSFSGGSSYNEQFF
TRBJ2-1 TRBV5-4 CASSSRLAGHLNEQFF
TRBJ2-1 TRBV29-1 CSVGRGLASGRGSEQFF
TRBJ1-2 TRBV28 CASSRWGPANYGYTF
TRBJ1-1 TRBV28 CASTTSQGYTEAFF
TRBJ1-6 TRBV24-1 CATSGTGNSPLHF
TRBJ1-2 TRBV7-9 CASSFDAPSSFGYTF
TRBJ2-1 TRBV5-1 CASSFLAGVGEQFF
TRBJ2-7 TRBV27 CASSGPPVGGSDEQYF
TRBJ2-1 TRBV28 CASKDRELAGGSDNEQFF
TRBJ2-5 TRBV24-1 CATSDSPGRGGSETQYF
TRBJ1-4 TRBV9 CASSRRGQNNEKLFF
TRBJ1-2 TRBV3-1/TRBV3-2 CASSLGYGYTF
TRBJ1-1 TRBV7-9 CASSPKDTNTEAFF
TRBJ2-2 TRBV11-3 CASSHRGRDNTGELFF
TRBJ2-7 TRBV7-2 CASSPDGTSGRYEQYF
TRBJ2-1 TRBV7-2 CASSPDAGRARSYNEQFF
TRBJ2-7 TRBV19 CASSRFRTSDAYEQYF
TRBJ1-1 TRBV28 CASNPPLGGGFTEAFF